These T cell receptor beta chains were read from a single sample in a study of glioma-infiltrating T cells. TCRdb used MiXCR to reprocess the multiplex PCR reads, holding one entry per CDR3 protein. Of a few hundred thousand distinct CDR3 sequences in the sample, around 38% were seen once. Sequencing was performed on glioma tissue, nonneoplastic brain tissue, or PBMCs (not recorded which). These receptors were collected from a human donor with low-grade glioma or glioblastoma, undergoing nonglioma brain surgery, or in good health (not recorded which). Both conserved end residues are part of each CDR3. The D gene is left open where the match is weak. Part of the rows lack a size; the others show once, few, many or a class for expanded clones.

J gene | clone size | D gene | V gene | CDR3 protein | CDR3 DNA
TRBJ2-6 | NA | NA | TRBV3-1 | CASSQLPSGANVLTF | TGTGCCAGCAGCCAATTGCCCTCTGGGGCCAACGTCCTGACTTTC
TRBJ1-2 | many | NA | TRBV28 | CASSLSGVGFYGYTF | TGTGCCAGCAGTTTATCAGGGGTGGGTTTCTATGGCTACACCTTC
TRBJ2-7 | NA | NA | TRBV4-2 | CASSPYSGVSYEQYF | TGTGCCAGCAGCCCCTACTCCGGGGTCTCCTACGAGCAGTACTTC
TRBJ1-3 | few | NA | TRBV20-1 | CSARDLGNTIYF | TGCAGTGCTAGAGATCTGGGAAACACCATATATTTT
TRBJ2-5 | NA | TRBD2 | TRBV4-2 | CASSLGTNLQETQYF | TGTGCCAGTAGTCTCGGGACTAACCTACAAGAGACCCAGTACTTC
TRBJ2-1 | many | TRBD2 | TRBV20-1 | CSARGGVVSYNEQFF | TGCAGTGCTAGGGGGGGGGTCGTCTCCTACAATGAGCAGTTCTTC
TRBJ2-7 | NA | TRBD1 | TRBV7-8 | CASSLPGQGRYEQYF | TGTGCCAGCAGCTTACCGGGACAGGGGAGGTACGAGCAGTACTTC
TRBJ2-3 | many | NA | TRBV15 | CATSRTSGVTDTQYF | TGTGCCACCAGCAGAACCTCGGGGGTTACAGATACGCAGTATTTT
TRBJ1-4 | NA | NA | TRBV27 | CASSPNRVTNEKLFF | TGTGCCAGCAGCCCTAACAGGGTAACTAATGAAAAACTGTTTTTT
TRBJ2-7 | NA | TRBD1 | TRBV7-6 | CASSLPPQGTYEQYF | TGTGCCAGCAGCTTACCCCCACAGGGGACCTACGAGCAGTACTTC
TRBJ2-1 | NA | NA | TRBV20-1 | CSARDLSEQFF | TGCAGTGCTAGAGATCTTAGTGAGCAGTTCTTC
TRBJ1-6 | many | NA | TRBV28 | CASSLRVSRYNSPLHF | TGTGCCAGCAGTTTACGAGTATCCCGGTATAATTCACCCCTCCACTTT
TRBJ1-1 | NA | NA | TRBV6-5 | CASSFRGAEAFF | TGTGCCAGCAGTTTCAGGGGAGCTGAAGCTTTCTTT
TRBJ1-5 | NA | TRBD1 | TRBV19 | CASTVGTGIVGGYRPQHF | TGTGCCAGTACCGTGGGGACAGGGATTGTTGGGGGCTACCGGCCCCAGCATTTT